The sequence of this T cell receptor beta chain was determined in a study of OX40 agonist ivuxolimab in advanced cancers. Across the study: Patients treated during dose escalation were battling hepatocellular carcinoma, melanoma, renal cell or head and neck cancer. Points from the study as a whole: CD4+ and CD8+ blood T cells expanded clonally by week 6 at 0.1 to 3.0 mg/kg. Specificity for antigen went undetermined in the expanded peripheral T cells.

CDR3 size: 14 residues. Germline V CDR1 and CDR2: SGHRS, YFSETQ. Trimming took off 6 bases at V and 4 bases at J, with 14 bases between the two ends. The repertoire was sequenced with immunoSEQ multiplex PCR; TCRdb's copy has only in-frame clones and lacks some. The sample yields around 66,000 clones, around 85% seen once. As for this clone: What it recognizes is unknown.

Drawing of blood for sampling happened at baseline, at cycle 4 day 1, and at cycle 7 day 1. This clonotype was sampled from an adult with an advanced solid tumor such as melanoma, head and neck, liver or kidney cancer. Sequenced here: CD4+ or CD8+ T cells sorted from blood, sampled in a trial of the OX40 agonist ivuxolimab. This rearrangement joins TRBV5-1 to TRBJ2-1, with D possibly being TRBD2 (7 bases). The CDR3 sequence: CASNEGEGYNEQFF. CDR3 DNA sequence: TGCGCCAGCAATGAGGGGGAGGGATACAATGAGCAGTTCTTC.